This T cell receptor (beta chain) was recovered during a study of early T cells in non-severe SARS-CoV-2 infection (dated by TCRdb to the early 2020s). About the study as a whole: Because TCR sequencing was done on bulk RNA from unsorted whole blood, the alpha and beta chains could not be paired.

As for this clonotype: Which antigen it targets is not known. Base qualities are not recorded, but no much larger clone differs from it by a single base.

Summary of the overall study and its limitations: VDJdb matching was skewed toward anti-spike CD8 responses and likely underestimated virus-specific expansions by missing private and CD4 specificities.

Receptor libraries were prepared by 5' RACE. Sequencing was carried out with a NextSeq 500. The TCR library protocol attached unique molecular identifiers to individual cDNA molecules to correct for sequencing error and PCR bias. TCR alpha and beta chains were both sequenced, and the abundances of alpha and beta sequences in each sample were closely correlated with each other. In the authors' own workflow: V gene, J gene and CDR3 annotation of TCR sequences was performed with Decombinator V4. TCRs were defined as expanded if a significant change between any two time points was detected under a Poisson model with p below 0.0001. Abundances of TCRs were expressed as counts per million after normalisation to the total number of TCRs sequenced in each sample. VDJdb, accessed 1 November 2021, was searched for CMV, EBV and SARS-CoV-2 annotated TCRs, with TCRs annotated for multiple antigens excluded. In TCRdb, the public reads were trimmed at Q25 with fastp and aligned with MiXCR, with productive beta chains retained. Rows with one shared CDR3 protein collapse into an entry with the most common genes and DNA. The V and J calls here are based on TCRdb, not the publication. The table for this sample lists tens of thousands of distinct CDR3 sequences; 10% to 15% of them were counted only once. Of the sample, less than 8.5% falls within the top ten clones.

The study was a case-control design nested within a healthcare worker cohort in London, UK, with weekly nasopharyngeal swab PCR tests and blood sampling. Between 23 and 31 March 2020, the week of the UK lockdown, healthcare workers were enrolled and then followed up weekly for as long as 16 weeks. This receptor was identified in an adult who was a healthcare worker with PCR-confirmed SARS-CoV-2 infection or an uninfected control (not recorded which). The source material was whole blood.

The CDR3 protein is CASAPALSTDTQYF. The sequence in DNA is TGTGCCAGCGCTCCAGCGTTGAGCACAGATACGCAGTATTTT. In this chain, TRBV6-2 or TRBV6-3 is recombined with TRBJ2-3, with the D gene not confidently named. Deletion took 8 bases off V and 0 bases off J, with a span of 12 bases between the germline ends. The germline V gene encodes CDR1 MNHEY and CDR2 SVGEGT. The cysteine opens and the phenylalanine closes a CDR3 of 14 amino acids. Only the CDR3 portion is preserved as DNA: 42 bases, with reading frame beginning at the first base.